These 15 T cell receptor beta chains share one sample of origin, sequenced in a study of blood T cell repertoires in COVID-19. Profiling relied on immunoSEQ multiplex PCR, and the TCRdb table lists in-frame clones only, not all of them. Here the sample spans over 200,000 clones, 81% being singletons. Sample: peripheral blood. The receptors derive from a woman of 80 years or more with acute or convalescent COVID-19.

The chain has TRBV5-1 and TRBJ2-2; D call uncertain. V lost 1 base and J lost 0, with 10 bases in between. The CDR3 sequence is 16 residues long. The germline V gene encodes CDR1 SGHRS and CDR2 YFSETQ. This CDR3 is CASSLNLQANTGELFF. In nucleotides, the CDR3 is TGCGCCAGCAGCTTGAATCTCCAGGCGAACACCGGGGAGCTGTTTTTT.

This chain links TRBV25-1 with TRBJ1-3; 7 nucleotides align to TRBD1. Germline V gene data show CDR1 as MGHDK and CDR2 as SYGVNS. V was pared by 0 bases and J by 2 bases, with 4 bases of the junction left unmatched. The CDR3 spans 16 residues. Here the CDR3 reads CASSEYGRGAGNTIYF. The CDR3 nucleotides are TGTGCCAGCAGTGAATATGGCAGGGGGGCTGGAAACACCATATATTTT.

This clone has a single count. The V and J genes are TRBV6-5 and TRBJ2-5, with D possibly being TRBD1 (5 bases). The germline V and J ends were trimmed by 6 bases and 1 base, with 15 bases remaining between them. The CDR3 has 15 amino acids. The germline CDR1 and CDR2 sequences are MNHEY and SVGAGI. CDR3 amino acids: CASSYDSWGQETQYF. CDR3 nucleotide sequence: TGTGCCAGCAGCTACGACAGTTGGGGCCAAGAGACCCAGTACTTC.

The V gene is TRBV3-1 (or the pseudogene TRBV3-2), the J gene TRBJ1-2; weak D call: TRBD1 (6 bases). The CDR3 consists of 14 residues. The ends were cut back, 4 bases at V and 1 base at J, with 10 bases in the middle. Germline assignment: CDR1 LGHDT and CDR2 YNNKEL (reference sequence). The CDR3 sequence is CASSPRTDNYGYTF. The DNA for the CDR3 is TGTGCCAGCAGCCCCAGGACAGATAACTATGGCTACACCTTC.

V gene TRBV2 combines with J gene TRBJ1-6; D uncertain. V was pared by 3 bases and J by 10 bases, with 13 bases between. The CDR3 length is 14 residues. Germline values: CDR1 SNHLY, CDR2 FYNNEI. CDR3 amino acids: CASSERVVGSPLHF. Here the CDR3 DNA reads TGTGCCAGCAGTGAGAGGGTCGTGGGGTCACCCCTCCACTTT.

The V call is TRBV7-8, the J call TRBJ1-1; tentatively, D is TRBD1 (5 bases). From germline, CDR1 is SGHVS and CDR2 FQNEAQ. The CDR3 has 15 amino acids. The V end was cut by 1 base, the J end by 5 bases, with 14 bases between. The CDR3 region is CASSLGGLPLTEAFF. In nucleotides, the CDR3 is TGTGCCAGCAGCTTAGGGGGCCTCCCGTTAACTGAAGCTTTCTTT.

This clone is a singleton in its sample. This chain links TRBV19 with TRBJ1-3, with a possible D match to TRBD1 (6 bases). Germline assignment: CDR1 LNHDA and CDR2 SQIVND (reference sequence). CDR3 length: 13 residues. Trimming shortened V by 9 bases and J by 0 bases, and 9 bases separated the two germline ends. CDR3 nucleotides: TGTGCCAGCGGACAGTCCTCTGGAAACACCATATATTTT. Translation gives CASGQSSGNTIYF.

The CDR3 sequence is CASSSGPRGYTF. The DNA for the CDR3 is TGTGCCAGCAGTTCAGGGCCGCGGGGCTACACCTTC. The rearrangement links TRBV28 to TRBJ1-2; possibly TRBD1 for D (5 bases). The V end was cut by 4 bases, the J end by 8 bases, with 11 bases between. Germline CDR1 MDHEN, CDR2 SYDVKM. The CDR3 has 12 amino acids.

A few counts support this clone. The rearrangement links TRBV2 to TRBJ1-2; D remains unclear. The CDR3 totals 18 residues. Trimming removed 6 bases from V and 4 bases from J, with 27 bases in between. In germline, CDR1 is SNHLY, CDR2 FYNNEI. Here the CDR3 reads CASSPKRSGKPPLYGYTF. The CDR3 DNA reads TGTGCCAGCAGCCCAAAGCGGAGCGGAAAGCCCCCTCTCTATGGCTACACCTTC. The entire variable domain, with the rest obtained from reference TRBV2 and TRBJ1-2, is as follows: EPEVTQTPSHQVTQMGQEVILRCVPISNHLYFYWYRQILGQKVEFLVSFYNNEISEKSEIFDDQFSVERPDGSNFTLKIRSTKLEDSAMYFCASSPKRSGKPPLYGYTFGSGTRLTVV.

The rearrangement joins TRBV3-1 (or the pseudogene TRBV3-2) to TRBJ1-4; D is unresolved. Germline V gene sequence: CDR1 LGHDT, CDR2 YNNKEL (reference sequence). This CDR3 region has 14 residues. V lost 5 bases to trimming and J lost 8 bases, with 15 bases between them. The CDR3 nucleotides read TGTGCCAGCAGCTTGACCCAGACGGGGGAAAAACTGTTTTTT. Translation: CASSLTQTGEKLFF.

The rearrangement uses TRBV11-2 and TRBJ2-3, with TRBD2 matching 12 bases. With 7 bases clipped from V and 8 bases from J, the junction kept 10 bases outside the gene matches. The CDR3 is 15 amino acids. Germline V gene sequence: CDR1 SGHAT, CDR2 FQNNGV. The CDR3 nucleotides are TGTGCCAGCAACATTCTAGCGGGGGGGCCCGGTACGCAGTATTTT. Amino acid sequence: CASNILAGGPGTQYF.

This chain connects TRBV16 to TRBJ1-6; 9 bases match TRBD1. V shed 0 bases, J shed 6 bases, and the junction held 6 bases outside the gene matches. The CDR3 totals 17 residues. Germline V gene data show CDR1 as KGHSY and CDR2 as FQNENV. The CDR3 sequence is CASSQSLGQGINSPLHF. CDR3 bases: TGTGCCAGCAGCCAATCCCTAGGACAGGGGATTAATTCACCCCTCCACTTT.

J is TRBJ2-2 and V is TRBV24-1, with D tentatively TRBD2 (5 bases). The germline V and J ends were trimmed by 3 bases and 2 bases, with 12 bases remaining between them. This CDR3 comprises 16 residues. CDR1 is KGHDR and CDR2 is SFDVKD in the germline V gene. The chain's CDR3 is CATSDPRTSNTGELFF. CDR3 bases: TGTGCCACCAGTGATCCGAGGACTTCTAACACCGGGGAGCTGTTTTTT.

This chain connects TRBV5-8 to TRBJ1-4, with TRBD1 identical over 7 bases. This CDR3 is built from 17 residues. V was clipped by 0 bases and J by 0 bases; unmatched bases: 5. CDR1 and CDR2 (germline): SGHTS, YDEGEE. CDR3 sequence (DNA): TGTGCCAGCAGCTTGGGGACAGGAGAAGCAACTAATGAAAAACTGTTTTTT. This encodes CASSLGTGEATNEKLFF.

The chain recombines TRBV25-1 with TRBJ2-1; 12 positions agree with TRBD2. Per the germline V gene, CDR1 is MGHDK and CDR2 is SYGVNS. CDR3 size: 17 residues. J lost 1 base, V lost 3 bases, and 4 bases had no gene match. CDR3 sequence reads: CASSDLTSGRSYNEQFF. CDR3 DNA: TGTGCCAGCAGTGACCTGACTAGCGGGAGATCCTACAATGAGCAGTTCTTC.